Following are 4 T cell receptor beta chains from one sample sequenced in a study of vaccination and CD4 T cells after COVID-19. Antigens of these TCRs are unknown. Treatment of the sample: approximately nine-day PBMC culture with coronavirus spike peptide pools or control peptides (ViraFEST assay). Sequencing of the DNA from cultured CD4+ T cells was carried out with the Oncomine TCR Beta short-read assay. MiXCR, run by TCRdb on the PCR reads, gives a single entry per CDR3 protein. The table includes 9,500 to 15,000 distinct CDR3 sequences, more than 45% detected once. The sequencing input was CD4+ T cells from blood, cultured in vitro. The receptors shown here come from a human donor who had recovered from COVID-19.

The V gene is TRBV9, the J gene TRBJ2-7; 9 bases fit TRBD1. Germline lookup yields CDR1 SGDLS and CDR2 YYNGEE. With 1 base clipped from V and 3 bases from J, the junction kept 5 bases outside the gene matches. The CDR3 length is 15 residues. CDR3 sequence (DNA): TGTGCCAGCAGCGTATTTACAGGGGGCTTCTACGAGCAGTACTTC. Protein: CASSVFTGGFYEQYF. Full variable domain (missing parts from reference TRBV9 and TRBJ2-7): DSGVTQTPKHLITATGQRVTLRCSPRSGDLSVYWYQQSLDQGLQFLIQYYNGEERAKGNILERFSAQQFPDLHSELNLSSLELGDSALYFCASSVFTGGFYEQYFGPGTRLTVT.

CDR3 sequence: CARRRDRGHSGANVLTF. CDR3 sequence (DNA): TGTGCCAGACGCCGGGACAGGGGGCACTCTGGGGCCAACGTCCTGACTTTC. The chain is built from TRBV30 and TRBJ2-6; TRBD1 matches at 12 bases. The germline gives CDR1 GTSNPN, CDR2 SVGIG (reference sequence). The CDR3 runs 17 residues. V lost 8 bases and J lost 0; bases outside the gene matches: 8.

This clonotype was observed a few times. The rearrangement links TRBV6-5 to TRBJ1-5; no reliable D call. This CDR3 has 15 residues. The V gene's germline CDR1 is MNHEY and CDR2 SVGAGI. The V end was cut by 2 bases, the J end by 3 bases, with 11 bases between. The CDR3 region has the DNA TGTGCCAGCAGTTACAACTCACGCACCAATCAGCCCCAGCATTTT. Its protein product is CASSYNSRTNQPQHF.

The CDR3 loop reads CASSLSWGAYNEQFF. CDR3 coding DNA: TGTGCCAGCAGTTTATCTTGGGGGGCCTACAATGAGCAGTTCTTC. V usage is TRBV27 and J usage is TRBJ2-1; TRBD2 is a possible D gene (6 bases). V lost 0 bases and J 2 bases, leaving 8 bases between the germline ends. This CDR3 has 15 residues. The germline V gene encodes CDR1 MNHEY and CDR2 SMNVEV (reference sequence).